Shown below are 12 T cell receptor beta chains from a single sample sequenced in a study of T cells in Graves' hyperthyroidism and ophthalmopathy (dated by TCRdb to about 2019). Preparation of the library involved multiplex PCR. Sequencing used an Illumina HiSeq 2000. The TCR beta CDR3 regions were amplified from RNA transcripts. The TCR CDR3 was subjected to a first round of RT-PCR using the HTBI primer set and the Qiagen OneStep RT-PCR kit. The raw public reads went through TCRdb reprocessing: fastp at Q25, MiXCR clone calling, in-frame beta chains kept. Here each entry gathers all rows of one CDR3 protein and keeps the most common genes and DNA. The sample data list some 550,000 distinct CDR3 sequences, and roughly 20% of these were observed just once. Jointly, the top ten make up 26% of the sample. The sequenced sample was blood. The receptors stem from a man younger than 35 with Graves' hyperthyroidism.

This clonotype has at least ten counts. The chain has TRBV6-1 and TRBJ1-2, with 9 bases identical to TRBD1. CDR3 length equals 13 residues. V lost 7 bases, J lost 4 bases, and 4 bases stayed unmatched. Germline values: CDR1 MNHNS, CDR2 SASEGT. This CDR3 reads CASTKDRGYGYTF. Here the CDR3 DNA reads TGTGCCAGCACCAAGGACAGGGGCTATGGCTACACCTTC.

This clonotype has at least ten counts. The chain couples TRBV28 to TRBJ2-7; TRBD1 matches at 10 bases. The germline V gene encodes CDR1 MDHEN and CDR2 SYDVKM. V shed 5 bases, J shed 6 bases, and the junction held 7 bases outside the gene matches. This CDR3 region has 14 residues. The CDR3 nucleotides read TGTGCCAGCAGTCTCCGACAGGGGGCCAGCGAGCAGTACTTC. Amino acids: CASSLRQGASEQYF. Full variable domain (outside the CDR3, taken from reference TRBV28 and TRBJ2-7): DVKVTQSSRYLVKRTGEKVFLECVQDMDHENMFWYRQDPGLGLRLIYFSYDVKMKEKGDIPEGYSVSREKKERFSLILESASTNQTSMYLCASSLRQGASEQYFGPGTRLTVT.

This clonotype was seen at least ten times. The V and J genes are TRBV2 and TRBJ2-7, with a weak D call TRBD2 (6 bases). The CDR3 sequence is 13 residues long. Germline lookup yields CDR1 SNHLY and CDR2 FYNNEI. Trimming removed 7 bases from V and 4 bases from J, with 14 bases in between. In nucleotides, the CDR3 is TGTGCCAGCAAGATACGACTAGTTTACGAGCAGTACTTC. Protein product: CASKIRLVYEQYF.

This clonotype was detected many times. The rearrangement links TRBV12-3 or TRBV12-4 to TRBJ1-3, with TRBD1 as a possible D gene (5 bases). V lost 0 bases and J lost 5, with 14 bases in between. The length of the CDR3 is 16 residues. CDR3 in DNA: TGTGCCAGCAGTTTAGCGCGAGACAGAAGACGAAACACCATATATTTT. Translation: CASSLARDRRRNTIYF.

The J gene is TRBJ1-2, the V gene TRBV12-3 or TRBV12-4; perhaps TRBD1 as D (5 bases). The CDR3 has 14 residues. V was cut by 6 bases and J by 2 bases, with 13 bases left in between. CDR3 bases: TGTGCCAGCAGCCTGGACATCTCGAACTATGGCTACACCTTC. It codes for CASSLDISNYGYTF.

This clonotype was recorded many times. The rearrangement links TRBV7-6 to TRBJ2-7; D unclear. V lost 1 base, J lost 6 bases, and 10 bases lay in between. The CDR3 is 13 amino acids. The V gene's germline CDR1 is SGHVS and CDR2 FNYEAQ. CDR3 protein: CASSLELETEQYF. The DNA of the CDR3 is TGTGCCAGCAGCTTAGAGTTGGAAACCGAGCAGTACTTC.

This sequence joins TRBV7-6 and TRBJ1-2; no clear D gene. This CDR3 has 13 residues. The germline V gene has CDR1 SGHVS and CDR2 FNYEAQ. Trimming took off 2 bases at V and 6 bases at J, with 10 bases between the two ends. The CDR3 DNA reads as TGTGCCAGCAGCTTAAATCTGGGTGATGGCTACACCTTC. Its protein product is CASSLNLGDGYTF.

In regard to this clonotype: The junction departs from germline at one end; a sequencing error may be responsible. The gene calls are TRBV11-2 and TRBJ2-5; 7 bases align to TRBD2. CDR3 size: 16 residues. From germline, CDR1 is SGHAT and CDR2 FQNNGV. CDR3 protein: CASSSYIGEGQETQDF. DNA of the CDR3: TGTGCCAGCAGCTCCTACATAGGGGAGGGCCAAGAGACCCAGGACTTC.

This clonotype was seen a few times. The chain recombines TRBV30 with TRBJ1-5; 8 bases line up with TRBD1. Germline V lookup: CDR1 GTSNPN, CDR2 SVGIG (reference sequence). The V and J ends lost 0 bases and 1 base, in that order; junction bases with no gene match: 8. The CDR3 is made up of 17 amino acids. CDR3 in amino acids: CAWSVGQGAPSNQPQHF. The CDR3 bases are TGTGCCTGGAGTGTCGGGCAGGGGGCCCCAAGCAATCAGCCCCAGCATTTT.

This clonotype was counted ten times or more. This rearrangement joins TRBV24-1 to TRBJ2-7; D is unresolved. The germline CDR1 and CDR2 sequences are KGHDR and SFDVKD. The CDR3 is made up of 14 amino acids. Trimming removed 1 base from V and 2 bases from J, with 8 bases in between. DNA for the CDR3: TGTGCCACCAGTGATTTTCGTTTTCCCTACGAGCAGTACTTC. Its translation is CATSDFRFPYEQYF.

The V gene is TRBV12-3 or TRBV12-4, the J gene TRBJ2-7; possible D gene TRBD1, 6 bases. V lost 6 bases, J lost 3 bases, and 9 bases lay in between. This CDR3 spans 12 amino acids. The CDR3 nucleotides read TGTGCCAGCAGGCGGACAGACTACGAGCAGTACGTC. It translates to CASRRTDYEQYV.

This clonotype was observed many times. V is TRBV10-3 and J is TRBJ1-1; tentative D call: TRBD1 (5 bases). Germline-derived CDR1 and CDR2 are ENHRY and SYGVKD. This CDR3 contains 14 residues. V was pared by 7 bases and J by 0 bases, with 12 bases between. The CDR3 nucleotides read TGTGCCATCACCGACGGGGGTTTGAACACTGAAGCTTTCTTT. Its protein is CAITDGGLNTEAFF.